These T cell receptor beta chains were read from a single sample in a study of T cells in Graves' hyperthyroidism and ophthalmopathy. Via MiXCR, TCRdb re-called the multiplex PCR reads, giving one row per CDR3 protein. The sample lists more than 500,000 distinct CDR3 sequences; about 16% were seen once. The sample consisted of blood. These receptors came from a woman aged 25 to 39 with Graves' ophthalmopathy. The CDR3 runs from the conserved cysteine through the conserved F or W. Fields, in order: clone size, CDR3 length, J gene, V gene, D gene, CDR3 protein, CDR3 DNA. The D gene is left open where the match is weak. Some rows have no size entry. The others give once, few or many, or a class for an expanded clone.

clone size: many
CDR3 length: 17
J gene: TRBJ2-6
V gene: TRBV4-2
D gene: TRBD2
CDR3 protein: CASSQSGLAPGANVLTF
CDR3 DNA: TGTGCCAGCAGCCAGTCGGGACTAGCGCCGGGGGCCAACGTCCTGACTTTC

clone size: many
CDR3 length: 16
J gene: TRBJ2-1
V gene: TRBV27
D gene: .
CDR3 protein: CASIPEWEGAGNEQFF
CDR3 DNA: TGTGCCAGCATCCCCGAGTGGGAGGGGGCAGGGAATGAGCAGTTCTTC

clone size: .
CDR3 length: 15
J gene: TRBJ2-2
V gene: TRBV11-1
D gene: .
CDR3 protein: CASSPRFYGTGELFF
CDR3 DNA: TGTGCCAGCAGCCCCCGGTTTTATGGCACCGGGGAGCTGTTTTTT

clone size: .
CDR3 length: 15
J gene: TRBJ2-2
V gene: TRBV6-2/TRBV6-3
D gene: .
CDR3 protein: CASSYSGGDTGELFF
CDR3 DNA: TGTGCCAGCAGTTACTCTGGGGGCGACACCGGGGAGCTGTTTTTT

clone size: .
CDR3 length: 15
J gene: TRBJ2-7
V gene: TRBV6-1
D gene: .
CDR3 protein: CASSGGYGASYEQYF
CDR3 DNA: TGTGCCAGCAGTGGCGGTTATGGAGCATCCTACGAGCAGTACTTC

clone size: .
CDR3 length: 13
J gene: TRBJ1-5
V gene: TRBV20-1
D gene: .
CDR3 protein: CSARLGRDQPQHF
CDR3 DNA: TGCAGTGCACGTCTGGGGAGGGATCAGCCCCAGCATTTT

clone size: .
CDR3 length: 15
J gene: TRBJ2-7
V gene: TRBV27
D gene: TRBD2
CDR3 protein: CASSPLREDSYEQYF
CDR3 DNA: TGTGCCAGCAGTCCCCTCCGGGAGGACTCTTACGAGCAGTACTTC

clone size: .
CDR3 length: 15
J gene: TRBJ2-6
V gene: TRBV12-3/TRBV12-4
D gene: .
CDR3 protein: CASSFTRSGANVLTF
CDR3 DNA: TGTGCCAGCAGTTTCACAAGATCTGGGGCCAACGTCCTGACTTTC

clone size: few
CDR3 length: 16
J gene: TRBJ1-6
V gene: TRBV4-2
D gene: .
CDR3 protein: CASSQEGSGIFSPLHF
CDR3 DNA: TGTGCCAGCAGCCAAGAAGGAAGTGGGATTTTTTCACCCCTCCACTTT

clone size: many
CDR3 length: 14
J gene: TRBJ2-3
V gene: TRBV7-3
D gene: .
CDR3 protein: CASSPTGSADTQYF
CDR3 DNA: TGTGCCAGCAGCCCGACGGGAAGCGCAGATACGCAGTATTTT

clone size: many
CDR3 length: 15
J gene: TRBJ1-6
V gene: TRBV7-2
D gene: .
CDR3 protein: CASSPHRVFNSPLHF
CDR3 DNA: TGTGCCAGCAGCCCCCACAGGGTTTTTAATTCACCCCTCCACTTT

clone size: .
CDR3 length: 17
J gene: TRBJ1-2
V gene: TRBV6-5
D gene: .
CDR3 protein: CASSYHTDAPEGDGYTF
CDR3 DNA: TGTGCCAGCAGTTATCATACCGACGCCCCAGAAGGGGATGGCTACACCTTC

clone size: few
CDR3 length: 14
J gene: TRBJ2-3
V gene: TRBV5-1
D gene: .
CDR3 protein: CASSFSESTDTQYF
CDR3 DNA: TGCGCCAGCAGCTTTAGCGAGAGCACAGATACGCAGTATTTT

clone size: many
CDR3 length: 12
J gene: TRBJ2-3
V gene: TRBV12-3/TRBV12-4
D gene: .
CDR3 protein: CASGISTDTQYF
CDR3 DNA: TGTGCCAGCGGGATTAGCACAGATACGCAGTATTTT

clone size: .
CDR3 length: 15
J gene: TRBJ2-1
V gene: TRBV20-1
D gene: .
CDR3 protein: CSARELGPINNEQFF
CDR3 DNA: TGCAGTGCTAGAGAACTGGGACCAATAAACAATGAGCAGTTCTTC

clone size: few
CDR3 length: 16
J gene: TRBJ1-3
V gene: TRBV9
D gene: .
CDR3 protein: CASSVERRSSGNTIYF
CDR3 DNA: TGTGCCAGCAGCGTAGAAAGGCGGAGCTCTGGAAACACCATATATTTT

clone size: many
CDR3 length: 16
J gene: TRBJ2-1
V gene: TRBV3-1
D gene: TRBD1
CDR3 protein: CASSQGGYRGRNEQFF
CDR3 DNA: TGTGCCAGCAGCCAAGGAGGTTACAGGGGACGGAATGAGCAGTTCTTC

clone size: few
CDR3 length: 14
J gene: TRBJ2-5
V gene: TRBV28
D gene: .
CDR3 protein: CASNTWGERETQYF
CDR3 DNA: TGTGCCAGCAATACATGGGGGGAGCGGGAGACCCAGTACTTC

clone size: .
CDR3 length: 18
J gene: TRBJ2-3
V gene: TRBV27
D gene: .
CDR3 protein: CASRGTEPTSFISDTQYF
CDR3 DNA: TGTGCCAGCCGTGGGACCGAACCAACTAGCTTTATTTCAGATACGCAGTATTTT

clone size: few
CDR3 length: 13
J gene: TRBJ2-2
V gene: TRBV6-1
D gene: .
CDR3 protein: CASSYWATGELFF
CDR3 DNA: TGTGCCAGCAGTTATTGGGCTACCGGGGAGCTGTTTTTT

clone size: many
CDR3 length: 14
J gene: TRBJ1-2
V gene: TRBV30
D gene: .
CDR3 protein: CAWSYPGGDYGYTF
CDR3 DNA: TGTGCCTGGAGCTATCCCGGTGGGGACTATGGCTACACCTTC

clone size: .
CDR3 length: 15
J gene: TRBJ2-5
V gene: TRBV20-1
D gene: TRBD2
CDR3 protein: CSAIVAGGVGETQYF
CDR3 DNA: TGCAGTGCTATAGTAGCGGGAGGGGTTGGTGAGACCCAGTACTTC

clone size: many
CDR3 length: 17
J gene: TRBJ2-1
V gene: TRBV29-1
D gene: TRBD2
CDR3 protein: CSVVSQELAGYGNEQFF
CDR3 DNA: TGCAGCGTTGTCTCTCAGGAACTAGCGGGATACGGGAATGAGCAGTTCTTC

clone size: few
CDR3 length: 16
J gene: TRBJ2-3
V gene: TRBV19
D gene: TRBD2
CDR3 protein: CASSRRLAPAIDTQYF
CDR3 DNA: TGTGCCAGTAGTAGAAGACTAGCCCCAGCGATAGATACGCAGTATTTT

clone size: many
CDR3 length: 14
J gene: TRBJ2-3
V gene: TRBV20-1
D gene: .
CDR3 protein: CSARGPGLADTQYF
CDR3 DNA: TGCAGTGCTAGAGGGCCCGGCCTAGCAGATACGCAGTATTTT

clone size: .
CDR3 length: 17
J gene: TRBJ2-1
V gene: TRBV6-5
D gene: TRBD2
CDR3 protein: CASRYRILAGGLNEQFF
CDR3 DNA: TGTGCCAGCAGATATAGAATATTAGCGGGAGGTTTAAATGAGCAGTTCTTC

clone size: few
CDR3 length: 13
J gene: TRBJ2-7
V gene: TRBV20-1
D gene: .
CDR3 protein: CSASFGVWGEQYF
CDR3 DNA: TGCAGTGCTAGTTTTGGAGTTTGGGGCGAGCAGTACTTC

clone size: many
CDR3 length: 14
J gene: TRBJ2-7
V gene: TRBV6-1
D gene: .
CDR3 protein: CASSHLGQLGEQYF
CDR3 DNA: TGTGCCAGCAGTCACCTAGGACAACTAGGGGAGCAGTACTTC

clone size: few
CDR3 length: 13
J gene: TRBJ2-7
V gene: TRBV19
D gene: TRBD2
CDR3 protein: CASSSVAGYEQYF
CDR3 DNA: TGTGCCAGTAGTTCCGTAGCGGGCTACGAGCAGTACTTC

clone size: many
CDR3 length: 16
J gene: TRBJ2-3
V gene: TRBV6-1
D gene: .
CDR3 protein: CASSAGGLASTDTQYF
CDR3 DNA: TGTGCCAGCAGTGCCGGGGGTCTAGCGAGCACAGATACGCAGTATTTT

clone size: .
CDR3 length: 14
J gene: TRBJ2-7
V gene: TRBV27
D gene: TRBD2
CDR3 protein: CASSPSTSGHEQYF
CDR3 DNA: TGTGCCAGCAGTCCATCGACTAGCGGCCACGAGCAGTACTTC

clone size: few
CDR3 length: 14
J gene: TRBJ2-5
V gene: TRBV6-1
D gene: TRBD2
CDR3 protein: CASRGREVRETQYF
CDR3 DNA: TGTGCCAGCCGAGGGCGGGAGGTGAGAGAGACCCAGTACTTC

clone size: many
CDR3 length: 15
J gene: TRBJ2-3
V gene: TRBV2
D gene: TRBD2
CDR3 protein: CASTRSSGRPDTQYF
CDR3 DNA: TGTGCCAGCACGAGGAGTAGCGGGAGGCCAGATACGCAGTATTTT

clone size: many
CDR3 length: 14
J gene: TRBJ2-3
V gene: TRBV10-3
D gene: TRBD1
CDR3 protein: CATGVGQSTDTQYF
CDR3 DNA: TGTGCCACCGGGGTGGGACAGAGCACAGATACGCAGTATTTT

clone size: many
CDR3 length: 15
J gene: TRBJ2-2
V gene: TRBV5-1
D gene: .
CDR3 protein: CASSSPGTTGGELFF
CDR3 DNA: TGCGCCAGCAGCTCCCCCGGGACGACCGGGGGGGAGCTGTTTTTT

clone size: many
CDR3 length: 16
J gene: TRBJ2-1
V gene: TRBV20-1
D gene: TRBD2
CDR3 protein: CSATPLSGRGYNEQFF
CDR3 DNA: TGCAGTGCTACACCCCTAAGCGGGAGGGGATACAATGAGCAGTTCTTC

clone size: many
CDR3 length: 15
J gene: TRBJ1-1
V gene: TRBV5-5
D gene: .
CDR3 protein: CASSTQTALNTEAFF
CDR3 DNA: TGTGCCAGCAGCACTCAGACAGCCCTGAACACTGAAGCTTTCTTT

clone size: many
CDR3 length: 13
J gene: TRBJ2-7
V gene: TRBV30
D gene: TRBD1
CDR3 protein: CAWAGGDSYEQYF
CDR3 DNA: TGTGCCTGGGCAGGGGGCGACTCCTACGAGCAGTACTTC

clone size: many
CDR3 length: 18
J gene: TRBJ2-2
V gene: TRBV19
D gene: .
CDR3 protein: CASRARGPTIANTGELFF
CDR3 DNA: TGTGCCAGTAGGGCCAGGGGACCCACGATAGCGAACACCGGGGAGCTGTTTTTT

clone size: .
CDR3 length: 15
J gene: TRBJ1-1
V gene: TRBV7-9
D gene: .
CDR3 protein: CASSPPDGGNTEAFF
CDR3 DNA: TGTGCCAGCAGCCCCCCCGACGGGGGGAACACTGAAGCTTTCTTT

clone size: few
CDR3 length: 16
J gene: TRBJ1-1
V gene: TRBV14
D gene: .
CDR3 protein: CASSMGRLWVNTEAFF
CDR3 DNA: TGTGCCAGCAGCATGGGACGCCTGTGGGTGAACACTGAAGCTTTCTTT

clone size: many
CDR3 length: 15
J gene: TRBJ2-1
V gene: TRBV11-1
D gene: TRBD1
CDR3 protein: CASSPRRGTGNEQFF
CDR3 DNA: TGTGCCAGCAGCCCCCGACGCGGGACAGGGAATGAGCAGTTCTTC

clone size: few
CDR3 length: 17
J gene: TRBJ1-5
V gene: TRBV7-9
D gene: TRBD1
CDR3 protein: CASSSGTGFSRNQPQHF
CDR3 DNA: TGTGCCAGCAGCTCCGGGACAGGGTTCTCACGGAATCAGCCCCAGCATTTT

clone size: few
CDR3 length: 14
J gene: TRBJ1-2
V gene: TRBV3-1
D gene: .
CDR3 protein: CASAKSRRDYGYTF
CDR3 DNA: TGTGCCAGCGCTAAATCACGGAGGGACTATGGCTACACCTTC

clone size: many
CDR3 length: 15
J gene: TRBJ2-3
V gene: TRBV20-1
D gene: .
CDR3 protein: CSALYGIGRGDTQYF
CDR3 DNA: TGCAGTGCCCTGTACGGGATTGGCCGGGGGGATACGCAGTATTTT

clone size: few
CDR3 length: 17
J gene: TRBJ2-7
V gene: TRBV19
D gene: TRBD2
CDR3 protein: CASKNRAGGVDSYEQYF
CDR3 DNA: TGTGCCAGTAAAAACCGAGCGGGAGGCGTAGACTCCTACGAGCAGTACTTC

clone size: once
CDR3 length: 16
J gene: TRBJ1-2
V gene: TRBV29-1
D gene: .
CDR3 protein: CSVETPGHRWNYGYTF
CDR3 DNA: TGCAGCGTTGAAACGCCGGGGCACAGGTGGAACTATGGCTACACCTTC

clone size: .
CDR3 length: 16
J gene: TRBJ1-5
V gene: TRBV6-2/TRBV6-3
D gene: TRBD1
CDR3 protein: CASSAVVGTGNQPQHF
CDR3 DNA: TGTGCCAGCAGTGCGGTCGTCGGGACAGGTAATCAGCCCCAGCATTTT

clone size: many
CDR3 length: 14
J gene: TRBJ2-7
V gene: TRBV30
D gene: .
CDR3 protein: CAWSVGGLVIEQYF
CDR3 DNA: TGTGCCTGGAGTGTAGGGGGTTTGGTCATCGAGCAGTACTTC